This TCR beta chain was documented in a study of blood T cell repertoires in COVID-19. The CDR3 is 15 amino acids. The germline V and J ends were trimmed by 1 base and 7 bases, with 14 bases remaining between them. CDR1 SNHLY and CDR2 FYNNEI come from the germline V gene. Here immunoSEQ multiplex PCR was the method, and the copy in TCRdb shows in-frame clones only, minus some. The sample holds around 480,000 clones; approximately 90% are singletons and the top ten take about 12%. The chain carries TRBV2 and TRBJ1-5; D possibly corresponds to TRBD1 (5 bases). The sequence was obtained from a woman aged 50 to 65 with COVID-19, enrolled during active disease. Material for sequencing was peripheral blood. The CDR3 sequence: CASSEGAGPGQPQHF. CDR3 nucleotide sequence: TGTGCCAGCAGTGAAGGAGCGGGTCCAGGGCAGCCCCAGCATTTT. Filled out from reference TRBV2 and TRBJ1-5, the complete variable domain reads EPEVTQTPSHQVTQMGQEVILRCVPISNHLYFYWYRQILGQKVEFLVSFYNNEISEKSEIFDDQFSVERPDGSNFTLKIRSTKLEDSAMYFCASSEGAGPGQPQHFGDGTRLSIL.